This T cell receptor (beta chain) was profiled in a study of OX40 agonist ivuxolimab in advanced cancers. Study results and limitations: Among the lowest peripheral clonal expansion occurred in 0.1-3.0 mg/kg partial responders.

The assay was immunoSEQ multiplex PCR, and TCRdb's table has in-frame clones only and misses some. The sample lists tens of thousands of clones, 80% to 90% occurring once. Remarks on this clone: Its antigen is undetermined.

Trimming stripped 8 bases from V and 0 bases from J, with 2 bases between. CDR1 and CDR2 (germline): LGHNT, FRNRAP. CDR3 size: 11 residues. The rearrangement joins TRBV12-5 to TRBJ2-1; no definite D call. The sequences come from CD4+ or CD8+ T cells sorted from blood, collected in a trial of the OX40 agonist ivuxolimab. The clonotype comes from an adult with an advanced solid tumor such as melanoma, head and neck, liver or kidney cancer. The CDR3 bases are TGTGCTAGTCCCTCCTACAATGAGCAGTTCTTC. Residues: CASPSYNEQFF.